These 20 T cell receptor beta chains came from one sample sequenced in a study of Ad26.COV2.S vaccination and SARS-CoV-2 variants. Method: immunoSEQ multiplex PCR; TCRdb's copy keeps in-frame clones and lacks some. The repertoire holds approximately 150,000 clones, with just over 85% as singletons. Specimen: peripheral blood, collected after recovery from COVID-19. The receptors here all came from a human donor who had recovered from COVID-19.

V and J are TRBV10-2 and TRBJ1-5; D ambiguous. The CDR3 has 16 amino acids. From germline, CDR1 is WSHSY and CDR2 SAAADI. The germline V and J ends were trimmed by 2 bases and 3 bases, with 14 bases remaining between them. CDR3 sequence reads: CASSESLAGYNQPQHF. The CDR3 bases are TGCGCCAGCAGTGAGAGTCTTGCGGGGTACAATCAGCCCCAGCATTTT.

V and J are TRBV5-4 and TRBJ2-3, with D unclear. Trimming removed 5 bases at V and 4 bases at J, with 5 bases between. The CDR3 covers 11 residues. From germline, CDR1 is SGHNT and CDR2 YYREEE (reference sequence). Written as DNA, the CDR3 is TGTGCCAGCAGATCGGCAGATACGCAGTATTTT. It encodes CASRSADTQYF.

The CDR3 reads CASSPLPTATQETQYF. The CDR3 nucleotides are TGTGCCAGCAGCCCGCTTCCGACGGCGACCCAAGAGACCCAGTACTTC. V is TRBV5-6 and J is TRBJ2-5; D not certain. The germline CDR1 and CDR2 sequences are SGHDT and YYEEEE. The V and J ends lost 4 bases and 1 base respectively, with 17 bases between them. CDR3 length: 16 residues.

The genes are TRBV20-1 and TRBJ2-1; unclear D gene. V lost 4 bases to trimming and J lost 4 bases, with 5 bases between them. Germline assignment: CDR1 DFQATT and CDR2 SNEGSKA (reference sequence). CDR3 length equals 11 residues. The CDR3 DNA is TGCAGTGCTAAAAAATACAATGAGCAGTTCTTC. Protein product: CSAKKYNEQFF.

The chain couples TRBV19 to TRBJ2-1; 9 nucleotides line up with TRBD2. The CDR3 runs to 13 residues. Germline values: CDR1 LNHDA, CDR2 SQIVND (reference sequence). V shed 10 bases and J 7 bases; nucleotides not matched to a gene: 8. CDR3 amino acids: CATSASGANEQFF. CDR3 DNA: TGTGCCACCTCCGCTAGCGGGGCTAATGAGCAGTTCTTC.

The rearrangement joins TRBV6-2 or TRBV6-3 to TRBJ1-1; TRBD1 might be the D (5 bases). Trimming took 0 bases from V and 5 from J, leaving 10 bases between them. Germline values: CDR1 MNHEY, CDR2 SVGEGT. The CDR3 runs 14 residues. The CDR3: CASSYSGRGTEAFF. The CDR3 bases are TGTGCCAGCAGTTACTCGGGTAGGGGAACTGAAGCTTTCTTT.

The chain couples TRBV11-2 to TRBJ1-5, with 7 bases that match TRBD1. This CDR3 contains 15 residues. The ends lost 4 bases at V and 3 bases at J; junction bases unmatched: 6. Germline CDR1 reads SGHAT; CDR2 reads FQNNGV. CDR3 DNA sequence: TGTGCCAGCAGCTCGTCCGGGACAGCCAATCAGCCCCAGCATTTT. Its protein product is CASSSSGTANQPQHF.

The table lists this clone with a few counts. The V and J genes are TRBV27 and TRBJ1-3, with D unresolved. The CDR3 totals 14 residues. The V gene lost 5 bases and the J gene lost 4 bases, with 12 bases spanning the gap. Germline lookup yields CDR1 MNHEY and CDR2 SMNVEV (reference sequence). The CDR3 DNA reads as TGTGCCAGCAGTCCCGAGGGCTCGGGAAACACCATATATTTT. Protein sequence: CASSPEGSGNTIYF.

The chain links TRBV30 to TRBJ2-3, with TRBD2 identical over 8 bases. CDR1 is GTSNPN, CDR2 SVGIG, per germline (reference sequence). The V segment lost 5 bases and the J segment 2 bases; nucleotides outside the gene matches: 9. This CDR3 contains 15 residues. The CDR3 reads CAWESSGGPTDTQYF. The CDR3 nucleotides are TGTGCCTGGGAGTCGAGCGGGGGCCCCACAGATACGCAGTATTTT.

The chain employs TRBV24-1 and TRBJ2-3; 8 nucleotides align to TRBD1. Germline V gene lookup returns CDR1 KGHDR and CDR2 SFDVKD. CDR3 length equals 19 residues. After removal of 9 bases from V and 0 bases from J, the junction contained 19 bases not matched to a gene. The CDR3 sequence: CATHEKTDRGGFSTDTQYF. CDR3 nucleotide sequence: TGTGCCACCCATGAAAAGACTGACAGGGGCGGGTTTAGCACAGATACGCAGTATTTT.

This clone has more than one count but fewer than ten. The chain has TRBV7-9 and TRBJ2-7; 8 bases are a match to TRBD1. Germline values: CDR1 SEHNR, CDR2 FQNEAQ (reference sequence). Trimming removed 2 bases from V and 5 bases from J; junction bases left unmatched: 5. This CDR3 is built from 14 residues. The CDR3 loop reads CASSLQGARNEQYF. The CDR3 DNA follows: TGTGCCAGCAGCTTACAGGGGGCGCGGAACGAGCAGTACTTC.

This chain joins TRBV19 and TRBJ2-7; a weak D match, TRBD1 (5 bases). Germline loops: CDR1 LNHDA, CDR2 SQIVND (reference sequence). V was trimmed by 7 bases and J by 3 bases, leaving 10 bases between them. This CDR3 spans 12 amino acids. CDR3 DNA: TGTGCCAGTACACAGGACGGCTACGAGCAGTACTTC. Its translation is CASTQDGYEQYF. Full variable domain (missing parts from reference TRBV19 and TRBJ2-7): DGGITQSPKYLFRKEGQNVTLSCEQNLNHDAMYWYRQDPGQGLRLIYYSQIVNDFQKGDIAEGYSVSREKKESFPLTVTSAQKNPTAFYLCASTQDGYEQYFGPGTRLTVT.

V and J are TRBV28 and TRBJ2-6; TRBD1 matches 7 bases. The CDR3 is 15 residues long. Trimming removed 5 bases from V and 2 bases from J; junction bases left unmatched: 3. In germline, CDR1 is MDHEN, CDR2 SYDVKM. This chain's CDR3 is CASSTGTAGANVLTF. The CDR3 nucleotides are TGTGCCAGCAGTACAGGGACAGCTGGGGCCAACGTCCTGACTTTC.

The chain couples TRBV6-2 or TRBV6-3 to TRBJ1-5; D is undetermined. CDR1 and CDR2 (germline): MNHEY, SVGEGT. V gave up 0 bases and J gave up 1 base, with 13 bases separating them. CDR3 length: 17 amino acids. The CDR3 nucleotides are TGTGCCAGCAGTTACTCTAAACCGGGGAAAAGCAATCAGCCCCAGCATTTT. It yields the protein CASSYSKPGKSNQPQHF.

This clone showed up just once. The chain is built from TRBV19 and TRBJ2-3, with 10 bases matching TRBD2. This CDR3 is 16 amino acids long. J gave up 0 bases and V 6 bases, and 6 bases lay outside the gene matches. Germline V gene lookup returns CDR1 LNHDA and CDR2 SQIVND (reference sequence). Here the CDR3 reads CASRAGLAVSTDTQYF. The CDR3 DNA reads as TGTGCCAGTAGAGCCGGACTAGCGGTTAGCACAGATACGCAGTATTTT.

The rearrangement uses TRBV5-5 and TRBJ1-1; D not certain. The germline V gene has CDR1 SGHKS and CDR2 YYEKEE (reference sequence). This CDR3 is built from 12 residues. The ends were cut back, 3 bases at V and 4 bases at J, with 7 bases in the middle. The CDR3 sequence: CASSWTSTEAFF. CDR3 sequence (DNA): TGTGCCAGCAGCTGGACCTCCACTGAAGCTTTCTTT.

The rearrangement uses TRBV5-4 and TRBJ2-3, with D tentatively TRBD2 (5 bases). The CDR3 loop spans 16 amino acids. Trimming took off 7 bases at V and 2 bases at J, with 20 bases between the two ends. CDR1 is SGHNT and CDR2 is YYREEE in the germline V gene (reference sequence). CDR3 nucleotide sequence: TGTGCCAGCGAGGGTCGCGGAGCGACGATCACAGATACGCAGTATTTT. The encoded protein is CASEGRGATITDTQYF.

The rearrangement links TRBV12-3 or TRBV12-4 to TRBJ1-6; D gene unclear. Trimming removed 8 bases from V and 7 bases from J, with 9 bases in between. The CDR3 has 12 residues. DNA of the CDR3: TGTGCCAGCCGGCAGGTGAATTCACCCCTCCACTTT. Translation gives CASRQVNSPLHF.

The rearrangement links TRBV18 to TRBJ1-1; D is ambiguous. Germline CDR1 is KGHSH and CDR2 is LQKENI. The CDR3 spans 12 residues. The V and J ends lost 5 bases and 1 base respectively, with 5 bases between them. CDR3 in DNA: TGTGCCAGCTCAAGGGAGAACACTGAAGCTTTCTTT. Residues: CASSRENTEAFF.

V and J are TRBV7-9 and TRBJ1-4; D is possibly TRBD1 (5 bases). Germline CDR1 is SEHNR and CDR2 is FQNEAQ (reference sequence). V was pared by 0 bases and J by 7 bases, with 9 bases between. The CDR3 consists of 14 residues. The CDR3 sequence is CASSLARDGEKLFF. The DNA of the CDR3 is TGTGCCAGCAGCTTAGCCAGGGATGGTGAAAAACTGTTTTTT.